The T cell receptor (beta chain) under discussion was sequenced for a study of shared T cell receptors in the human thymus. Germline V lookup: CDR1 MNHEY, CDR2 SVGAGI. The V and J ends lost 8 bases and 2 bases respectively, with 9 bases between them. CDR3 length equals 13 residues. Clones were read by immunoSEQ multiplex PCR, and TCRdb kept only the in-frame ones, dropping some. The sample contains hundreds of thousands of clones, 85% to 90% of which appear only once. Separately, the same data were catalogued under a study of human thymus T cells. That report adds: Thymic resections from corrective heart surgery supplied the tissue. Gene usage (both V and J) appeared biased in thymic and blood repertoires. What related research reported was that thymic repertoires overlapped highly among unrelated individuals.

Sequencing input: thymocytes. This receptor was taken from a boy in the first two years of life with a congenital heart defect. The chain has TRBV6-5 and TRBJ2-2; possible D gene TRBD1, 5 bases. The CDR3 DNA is TGTGCCAGCTGGGGCGGAAACACCGGGGAGCTGTTTTTT. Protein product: CASWGGNTGELFF.